This paragraph covers one T cell receptor beta chain sequence. The germline V gene has CDR1 MNHEY and CDR2 SVGAGI. V lost 6 bases, J lost 6 bases, and 20 bases lay in between. The CDR3 is 15 amino acids. Using immunoSEQ multiplex PCR, the repertoire was profiled, and TCRdb retains in-frame clones only, with some absent. The profile covers some 85,000 clones, with about 88% appearing a single time and 0.72% taken by the ten largest. This sample stems from a study of OX40 agonist ivuxolimab in advanced cancers. The sample was CD4+ or CD8+ T cells sorted from blood, taken in a trial of the OX40 agonist ivuxolimab. This sequence originates from an adult with an advanced solid tumor such as melanoma, head and neck, liver or kidney cancer. The chain couples TRBV6-5 to TRBJ1-1; possible D gene TRBD1, 5 bases. The CDR3 coding sequence is TGTGCCAGCAGCGACGACGGGACCTCAAAGGCTGAAGCTTTCTTT. This gives the protein CASSDDGTSKAEAFF.